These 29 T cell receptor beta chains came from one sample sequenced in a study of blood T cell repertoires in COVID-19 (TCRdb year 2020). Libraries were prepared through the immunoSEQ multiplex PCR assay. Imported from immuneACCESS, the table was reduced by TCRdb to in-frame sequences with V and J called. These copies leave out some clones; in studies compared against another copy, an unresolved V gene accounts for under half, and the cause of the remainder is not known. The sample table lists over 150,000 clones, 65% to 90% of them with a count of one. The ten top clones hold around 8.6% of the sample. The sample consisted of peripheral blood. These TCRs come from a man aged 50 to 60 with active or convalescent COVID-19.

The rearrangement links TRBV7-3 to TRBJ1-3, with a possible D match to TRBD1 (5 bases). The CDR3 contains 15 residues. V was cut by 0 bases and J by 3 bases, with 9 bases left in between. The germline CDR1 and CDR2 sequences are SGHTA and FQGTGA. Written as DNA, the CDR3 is TGTGCCAGCAGCTTAACCGGGGGTCGTGGAAACACCATATATTTT. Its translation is CASSLTGGRGNTIYF. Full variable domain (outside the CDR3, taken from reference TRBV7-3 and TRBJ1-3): GAGVSQTPSNKVTEKGKYVELRCDPISGHTALYWYRQSLGQGPEFLIYFQGTGAADDSGLPNDRFFAVRPEGSVSTLKIQRTERGDSAVYLCASSLTGGRGNTIYFGEGSWLTVV.

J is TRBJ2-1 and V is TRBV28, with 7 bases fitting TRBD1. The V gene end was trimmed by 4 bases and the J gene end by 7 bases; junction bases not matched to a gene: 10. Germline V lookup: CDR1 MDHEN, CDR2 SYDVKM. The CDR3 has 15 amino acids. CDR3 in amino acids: CASSSDRVLFNEQFF. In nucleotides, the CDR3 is TGTGCCAGCAGTTCAGACAGGGTGTTGTTTAATGAGCAGTTCTTC.

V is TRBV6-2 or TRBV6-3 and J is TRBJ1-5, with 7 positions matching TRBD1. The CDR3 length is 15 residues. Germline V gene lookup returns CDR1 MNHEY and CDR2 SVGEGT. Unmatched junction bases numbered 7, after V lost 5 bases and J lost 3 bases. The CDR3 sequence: CASSQFGTDNQPQHF. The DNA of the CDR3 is TGTGCCAGCAGTCAGTTCGGGACAGACAATCAGCCCCAGCATTTT.

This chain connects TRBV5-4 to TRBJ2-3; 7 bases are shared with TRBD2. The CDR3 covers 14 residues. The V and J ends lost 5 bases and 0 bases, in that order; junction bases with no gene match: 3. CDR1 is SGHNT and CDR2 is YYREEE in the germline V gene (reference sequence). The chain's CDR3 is CASSSGSSTDTQYF. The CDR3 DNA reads TGTGCCAGCAGTAGCGGGTCTAGCACAGATACGCAGTATTTT.

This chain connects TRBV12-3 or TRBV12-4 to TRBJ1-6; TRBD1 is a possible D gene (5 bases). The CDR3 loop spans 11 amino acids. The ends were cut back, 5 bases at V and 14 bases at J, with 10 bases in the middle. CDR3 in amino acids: CASSPGTSLHF. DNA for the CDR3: TGTGCCAGCAGTCCGGGGACTTCCCTCCACTTT.

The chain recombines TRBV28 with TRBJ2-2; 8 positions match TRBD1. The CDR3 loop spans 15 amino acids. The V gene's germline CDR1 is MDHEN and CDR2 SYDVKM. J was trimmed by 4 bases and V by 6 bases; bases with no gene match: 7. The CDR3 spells CASRAQGAGTGELFF. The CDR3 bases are TGTGCCAGCAGGGCCCAGGGGGCGGGCACCGGGGAGCTGTTTTTT.

CDR3 protein: CASSPRTGPYEQYF. The CDR3 region has the DNA TGTGCCAGCAGCCCACGAACAGGGCCGTACGAGCAGTACTTC. The V gene is TRBV7-9, the J gene TRBJ2-7, with D tentatively TRBD1 (6 bases). This CDR3 region has 14 residues. Trimming took 5 bases from V and 4 from J, leaving 15 bases between them. Per the germline V gene, CDR1 is SEHNR and CDR2 is FQNEAQ (reference sequence).

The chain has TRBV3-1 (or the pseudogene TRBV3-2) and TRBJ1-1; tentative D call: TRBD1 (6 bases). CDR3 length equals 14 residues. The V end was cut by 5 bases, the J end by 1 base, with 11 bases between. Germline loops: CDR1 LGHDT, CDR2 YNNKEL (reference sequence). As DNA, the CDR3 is TGTGCCAGCAGCTTCAGGGGCAAGAACACTGAAGCTTTCTTT. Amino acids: CASSFRGKNTEAFF.

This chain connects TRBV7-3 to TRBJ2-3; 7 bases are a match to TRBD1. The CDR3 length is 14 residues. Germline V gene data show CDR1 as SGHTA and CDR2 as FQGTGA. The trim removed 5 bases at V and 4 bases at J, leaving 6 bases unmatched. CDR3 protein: CASSAGGEADTQYF. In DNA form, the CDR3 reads TGTGCCAGCAGCGCAGGGGGTGAGGCAGATACGCAGTATTTT.

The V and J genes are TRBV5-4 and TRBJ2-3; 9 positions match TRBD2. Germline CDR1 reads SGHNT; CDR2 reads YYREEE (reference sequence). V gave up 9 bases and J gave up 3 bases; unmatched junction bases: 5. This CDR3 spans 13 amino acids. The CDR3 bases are TGTGCCATGAACCTAGCGGGGACAGATACGCAGTATTTT. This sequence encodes CAMNLAGTDTQYF.

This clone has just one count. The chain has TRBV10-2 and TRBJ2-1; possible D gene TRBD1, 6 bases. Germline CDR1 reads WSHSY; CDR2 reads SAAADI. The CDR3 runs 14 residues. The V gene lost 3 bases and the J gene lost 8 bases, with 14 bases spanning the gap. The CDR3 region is CASSDARGRDEQFF. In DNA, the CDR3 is TGCGCCAGCAGTGATGCCAGGGGCCGGGATGAGCAGTTCTTC.

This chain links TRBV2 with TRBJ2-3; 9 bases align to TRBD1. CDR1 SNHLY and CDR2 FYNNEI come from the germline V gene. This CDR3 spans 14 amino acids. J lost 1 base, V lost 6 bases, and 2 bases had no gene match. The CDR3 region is CASRRDRGTDTQYF. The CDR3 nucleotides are TGTGCCAGCAGACGGGACAGGGGCACAGATACGCAGTATTTT.

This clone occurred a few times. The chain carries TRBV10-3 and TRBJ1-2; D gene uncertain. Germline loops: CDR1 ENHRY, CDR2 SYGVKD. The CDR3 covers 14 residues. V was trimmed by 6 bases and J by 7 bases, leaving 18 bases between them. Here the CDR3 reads CAISVAEGSSGYTF. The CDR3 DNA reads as TGTGCCATCAGCGTTGCGGAGGGAAGTTCTGGCTACACCTTC.

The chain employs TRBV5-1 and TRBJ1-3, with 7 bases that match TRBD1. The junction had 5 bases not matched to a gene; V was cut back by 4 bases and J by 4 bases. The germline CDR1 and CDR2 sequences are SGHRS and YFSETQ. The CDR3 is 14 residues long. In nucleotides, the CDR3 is TGCGCCAGCAGCCTCGGGACAGCCGGAAACACCATATATTTT. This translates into CASSLGTAGNTIYF.

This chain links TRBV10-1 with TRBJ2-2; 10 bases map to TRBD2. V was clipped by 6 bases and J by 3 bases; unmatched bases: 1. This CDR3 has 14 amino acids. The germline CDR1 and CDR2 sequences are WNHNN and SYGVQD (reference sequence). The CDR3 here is CASSLAGDTGELFF. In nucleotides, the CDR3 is TGCGCCAGCAGCCTAGCGGGAGACACCGGGGAGCTGTTTTTT.

Written as DNA, the CDR3 is TGTGCCAGCAGCTTAGTGGGGGGGTCTTCCTACAATGAGCAGTTCTTC. Translation gives CASSLVGGSSYNEQFF. This sequence joins TRBV7-7 and TRBJ2-1; 7 bases agree with TRBD2. This CDR3 region has 16 residues. J lost 1 base, V lost 1 base, and 4 bases had no gene match. Germline V gene lookup returns CDR1 SSHAT and CDR2 FNYEAQ (reference sequence).

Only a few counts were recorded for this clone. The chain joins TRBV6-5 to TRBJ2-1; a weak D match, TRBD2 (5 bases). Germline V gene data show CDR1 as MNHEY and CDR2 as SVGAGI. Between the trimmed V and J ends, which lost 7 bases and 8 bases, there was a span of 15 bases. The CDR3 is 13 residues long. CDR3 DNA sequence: TGTGCCAGCACCTCACTAGAGAGGTATGAGCAGTTCTTC. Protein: CASTSLERYEQFF.

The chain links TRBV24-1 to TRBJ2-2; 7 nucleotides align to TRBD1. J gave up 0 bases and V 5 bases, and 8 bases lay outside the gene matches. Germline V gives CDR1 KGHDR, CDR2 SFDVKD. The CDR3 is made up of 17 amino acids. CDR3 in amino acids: CATSARDRDTNTGELFF. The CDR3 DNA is TGTGCCACCAGTGCCCGAGACAGGGACACGAACACCGGGGAGCTGTTTTTT.

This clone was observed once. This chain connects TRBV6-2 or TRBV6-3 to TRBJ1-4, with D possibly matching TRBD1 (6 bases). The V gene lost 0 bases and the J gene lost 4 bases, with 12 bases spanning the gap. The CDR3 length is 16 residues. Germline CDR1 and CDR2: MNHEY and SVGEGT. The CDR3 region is CASSYSKAGDNEKLFF. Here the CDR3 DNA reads TGTGCCAGCAGTTACTCGAAGGCAGGGGATAATGAAAAACTGTTTTTT.

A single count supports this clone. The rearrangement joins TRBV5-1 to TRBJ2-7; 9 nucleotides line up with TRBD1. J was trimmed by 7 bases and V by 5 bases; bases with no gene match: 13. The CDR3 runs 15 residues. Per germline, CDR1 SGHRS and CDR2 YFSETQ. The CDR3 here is CASSLSGTGMSEQYF. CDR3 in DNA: TGCGCCAGCAGTTTGTCCGGGACAGGGATGAGTGAGCAGTACTTC.

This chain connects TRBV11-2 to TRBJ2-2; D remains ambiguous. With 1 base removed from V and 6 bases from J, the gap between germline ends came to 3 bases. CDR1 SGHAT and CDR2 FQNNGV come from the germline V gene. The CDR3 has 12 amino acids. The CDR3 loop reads CASSLGAGELFF. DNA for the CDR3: TGTGCCAGCAGCTTAGGAGCCGGGGAGCTGTTTTTT.

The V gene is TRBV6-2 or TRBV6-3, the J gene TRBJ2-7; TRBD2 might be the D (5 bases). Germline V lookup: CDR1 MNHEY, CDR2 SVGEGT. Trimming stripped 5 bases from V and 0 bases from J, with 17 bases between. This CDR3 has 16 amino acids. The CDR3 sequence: CASSKSIHEGSYEQYF. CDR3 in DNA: TGTGCCAGCAGTAAATCGATCCATGAGGGCTCCTACGAGCAGTACTTC.

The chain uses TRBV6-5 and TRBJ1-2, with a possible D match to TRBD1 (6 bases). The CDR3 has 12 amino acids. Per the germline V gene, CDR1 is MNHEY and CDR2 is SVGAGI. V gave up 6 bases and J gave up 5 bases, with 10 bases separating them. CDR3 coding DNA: TGTGCCAGCAGGACAGGTGTATATGGCTACACCTTC. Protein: CASRTGVYGYTF.

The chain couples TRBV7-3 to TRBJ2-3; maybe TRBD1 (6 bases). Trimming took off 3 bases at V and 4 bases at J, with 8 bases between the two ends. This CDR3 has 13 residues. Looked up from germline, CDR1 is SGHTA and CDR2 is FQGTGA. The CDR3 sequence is CASSFPGADTQYF. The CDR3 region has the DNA TGTGCCAGCAGCTTCCCAGGGGCAGATACGCAGTATTTT.

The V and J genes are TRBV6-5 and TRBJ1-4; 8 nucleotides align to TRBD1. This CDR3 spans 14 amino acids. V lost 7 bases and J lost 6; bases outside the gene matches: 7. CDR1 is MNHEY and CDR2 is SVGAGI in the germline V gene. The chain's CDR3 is CASTRTGRDEKLFF. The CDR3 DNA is TGTGCCAGCACTCGGACAGGGCGAGATGAAAAACTGTTTTTT.

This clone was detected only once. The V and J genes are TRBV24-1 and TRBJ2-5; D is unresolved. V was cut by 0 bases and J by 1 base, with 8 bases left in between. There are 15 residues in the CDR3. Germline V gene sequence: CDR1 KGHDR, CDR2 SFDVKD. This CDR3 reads CATSDLGDRQETQYF. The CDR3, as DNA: TGTGCCACCAGTGATTTGGGAGACCGCCAAGAGACCCAGTACTTC.

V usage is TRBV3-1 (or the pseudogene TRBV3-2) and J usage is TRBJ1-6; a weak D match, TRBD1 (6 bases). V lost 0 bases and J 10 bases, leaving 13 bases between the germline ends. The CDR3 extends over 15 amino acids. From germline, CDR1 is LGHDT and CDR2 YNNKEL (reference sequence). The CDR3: CASSQEGGPHSPLHF. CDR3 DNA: TGTGCCAGCAGCCAAGAAGGGGGTCCCCACTCACCCCTCCACTTT.

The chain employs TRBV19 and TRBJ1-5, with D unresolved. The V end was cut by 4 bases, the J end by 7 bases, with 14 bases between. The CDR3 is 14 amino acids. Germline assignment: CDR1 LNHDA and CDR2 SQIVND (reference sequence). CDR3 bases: TGTGCCAGTAGTACCCCCCCGCGAGGACAGCCCCAGCATTTT. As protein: CASSTPPRGQPQHF.

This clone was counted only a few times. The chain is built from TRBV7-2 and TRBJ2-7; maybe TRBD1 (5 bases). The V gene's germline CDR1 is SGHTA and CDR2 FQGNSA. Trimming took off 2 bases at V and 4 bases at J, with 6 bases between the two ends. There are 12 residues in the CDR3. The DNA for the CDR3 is TGTGCCAGCAGCTTATCAGGGTACGAGCAGTACTTC. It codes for CASSLSGYEQYF.